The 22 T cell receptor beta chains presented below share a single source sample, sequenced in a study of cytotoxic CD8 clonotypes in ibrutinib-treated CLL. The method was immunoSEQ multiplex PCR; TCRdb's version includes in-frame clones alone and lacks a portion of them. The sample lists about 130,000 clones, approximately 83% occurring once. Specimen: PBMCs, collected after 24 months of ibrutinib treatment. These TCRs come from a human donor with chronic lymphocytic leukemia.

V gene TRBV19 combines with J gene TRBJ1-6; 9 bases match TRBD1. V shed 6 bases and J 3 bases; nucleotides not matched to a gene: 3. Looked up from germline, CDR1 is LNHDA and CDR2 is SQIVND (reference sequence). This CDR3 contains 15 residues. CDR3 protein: CASRTGGIYNSPLHF. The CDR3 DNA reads TGTGCCAGTAGAACAGGGGGCATCTATAATTCACCCCTCCACTTT.

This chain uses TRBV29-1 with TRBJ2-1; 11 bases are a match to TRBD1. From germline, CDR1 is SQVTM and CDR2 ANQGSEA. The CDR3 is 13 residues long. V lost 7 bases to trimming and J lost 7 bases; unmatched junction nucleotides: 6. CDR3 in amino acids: CSAQGTGGNEQFF. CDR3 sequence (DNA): TGCAGCGCCCAAGGGACAGGGGGTAATGAGCAGTTCTTC.

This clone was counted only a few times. In DNA, the CDR3 is TGCAGTGCCCAAAGGGGTGAGCAGTTCTTC. Translating it yields CSAQRGEQFF. The V gene is TRBV20-1, the J gene TRBJ2-1, with TRBD1 as a possible D gene (5 bases). Trimming left V 6 bases short and J 9 bases short, with 9 bases between. The CDR3 sequence is 10 residues long. Germline CDR1 is DFQATT and CDR2 is SNEGSKA (reference sequence).

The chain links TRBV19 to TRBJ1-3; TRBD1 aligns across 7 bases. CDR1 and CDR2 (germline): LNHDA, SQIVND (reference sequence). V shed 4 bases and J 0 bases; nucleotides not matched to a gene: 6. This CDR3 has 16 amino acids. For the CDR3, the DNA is TGTGCCAGTAGTACCTTCGGGACAGTCTCTGGAAACACCATATATTTT. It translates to CASSTFGTVSGNTIYF.

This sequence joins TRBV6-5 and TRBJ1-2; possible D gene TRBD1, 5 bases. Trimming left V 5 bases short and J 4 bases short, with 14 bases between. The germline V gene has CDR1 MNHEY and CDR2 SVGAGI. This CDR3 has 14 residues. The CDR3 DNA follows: TGTGCCAGCAGTGCCGCGGCAGGGCTCTATGGCTACACCTTC. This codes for CASSAAAGLYGYTF.

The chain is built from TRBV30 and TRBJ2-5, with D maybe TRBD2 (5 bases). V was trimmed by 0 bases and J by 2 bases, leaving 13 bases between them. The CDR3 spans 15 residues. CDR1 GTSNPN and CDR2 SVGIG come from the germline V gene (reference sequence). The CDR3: CAWSVTGFVQETQYF. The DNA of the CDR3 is TGTGCCTGGAGTGTAACGGGGTTCGTTCAAGAGACCCAGTACTTC.

The CDR3 region is CASSSGPGNIQYF. The CDR3 nucleotides read TGTGCCAGCAGCTCAGGCCCGGGTAACATTCAGTACTTC. This chain links TRBV7-8 with TRBJ2-4; D call uncertain. Germline V CDR1 and CDR2: SGHVS, FQNEAQ. This CDR3 is built from 13 residues. The V gene lost 4 bases and the J gene lost 7 bases, with 11 bases spanning the gap.

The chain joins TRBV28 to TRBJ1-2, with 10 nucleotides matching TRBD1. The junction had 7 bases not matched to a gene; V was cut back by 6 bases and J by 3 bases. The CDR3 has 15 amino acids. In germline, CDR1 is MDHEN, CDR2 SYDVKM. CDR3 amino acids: CASSLAGTGDYGYTF. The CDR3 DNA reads TGTGCCAGCAGCCTTGCCGGGACAGGGGACTATGGCTACACCTTC.

The CDR3 region is CASSVVFSTDTQYF. CDR3 nucleotides: TGTGCCAGCAGCGTAGTATTTAGCACAGATACGCAGTATTTT. This sequence joins TRBV9 and TRBJ2-3, with D hard to call. The V gene's germline CDR1 is SGDLS and CDR2 YYNGEE. V was clipped by 0 bases and J by 0 bases, with 5 bases between them. This CDR3 is built from 14 residues.

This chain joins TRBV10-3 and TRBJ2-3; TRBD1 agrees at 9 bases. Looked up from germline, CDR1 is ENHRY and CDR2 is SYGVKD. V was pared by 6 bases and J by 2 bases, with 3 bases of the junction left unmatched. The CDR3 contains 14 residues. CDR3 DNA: TGTGCCATCAGCAGGACAGGGGACACAGATACGCAGTATTTT. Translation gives CAISRTGDTDTQYF.

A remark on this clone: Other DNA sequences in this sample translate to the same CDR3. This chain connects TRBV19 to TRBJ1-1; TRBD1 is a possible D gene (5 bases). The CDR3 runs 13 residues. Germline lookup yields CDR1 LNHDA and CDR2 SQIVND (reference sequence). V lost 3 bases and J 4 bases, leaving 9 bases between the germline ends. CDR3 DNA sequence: TGTGCCAGTAGTATGGGCAGGGCCACTGAAGCTTTCTTT. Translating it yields CASSMGRATEAFF.

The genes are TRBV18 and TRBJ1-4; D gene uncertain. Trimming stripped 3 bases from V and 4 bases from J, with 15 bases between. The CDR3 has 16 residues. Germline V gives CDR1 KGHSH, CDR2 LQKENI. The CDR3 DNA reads TGTGCCAGCTCACCCACCGTGGTACAGAATAATGAAAAACTGTTTTTT. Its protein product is CASSPTVVQNNEKLFF. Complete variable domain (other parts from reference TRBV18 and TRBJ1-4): NAGVMQNPRHLVRRRGQEARLRCSPMKGHSHVYWYRQLPEEGLKFMVYLQKENIIDESGMPKERFSAEFPKEGPSILRIQQVVRGDSAAYFCASSPTVVQNNEKLFFGSGTQLSVL.

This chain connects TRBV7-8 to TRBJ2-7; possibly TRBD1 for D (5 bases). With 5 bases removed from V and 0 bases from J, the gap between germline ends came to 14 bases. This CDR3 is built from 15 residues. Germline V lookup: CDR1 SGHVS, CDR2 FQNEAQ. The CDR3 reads CASSQRAQGSYEQYF. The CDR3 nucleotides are TGTGCCAGCAGCCAAAGAGCGCAGGGCTCCTACGAGCAGTACTTC.

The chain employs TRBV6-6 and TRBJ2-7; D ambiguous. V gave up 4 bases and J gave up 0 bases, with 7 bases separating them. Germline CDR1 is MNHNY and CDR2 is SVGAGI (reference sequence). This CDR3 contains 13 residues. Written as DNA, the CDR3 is TGTGCCAGCAGTTTATATTACTCCTACGAGCAGTACTTC. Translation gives CASSLYYSYEQYF.

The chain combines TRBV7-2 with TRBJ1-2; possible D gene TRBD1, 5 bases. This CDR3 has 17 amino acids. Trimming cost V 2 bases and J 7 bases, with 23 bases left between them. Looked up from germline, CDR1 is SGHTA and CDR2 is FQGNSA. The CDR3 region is CASSLMRGTPTRGGYTF. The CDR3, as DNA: TGTGCCAGCAGCTTAATGCGAGGGACTCCTACCCGGGGTGGCTACACCTTC. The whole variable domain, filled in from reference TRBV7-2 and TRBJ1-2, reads GAGVSQSPSNKVTEKGKDVELRCDPISGHTALYWYRQSLGQGLEFLIYFQGNSAPDKSGLPSDRFSAERTGGSVSTLTIQRTQQEDSAVYLCASSLMRGTPTRGGYTFGSGTRLTVV.

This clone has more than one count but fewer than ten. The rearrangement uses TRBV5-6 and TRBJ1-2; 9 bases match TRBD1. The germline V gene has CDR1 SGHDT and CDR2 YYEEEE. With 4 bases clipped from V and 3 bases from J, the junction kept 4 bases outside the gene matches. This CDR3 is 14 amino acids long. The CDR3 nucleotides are TGTGCCAGCAGCGAAACAGGGGGCTACTATGGCTACACCTTC. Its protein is CASSETGGYYGYTF.

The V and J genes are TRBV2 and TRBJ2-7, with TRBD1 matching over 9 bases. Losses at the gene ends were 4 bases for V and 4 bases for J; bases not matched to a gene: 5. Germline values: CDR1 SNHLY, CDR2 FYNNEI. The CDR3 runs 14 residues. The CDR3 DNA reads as TGTGCCAGCAGTGGGGAGACAGGGGGTTACGAGCAGTACTTC. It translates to CASSGETGGYEQYF. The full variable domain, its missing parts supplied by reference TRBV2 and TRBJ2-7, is EPEVTQTPSHQVTQMGQEVILRCVPISNHLYFYWYRQILGQKVEFLVSFYNNEISEKSEIFDDQFSVERPDGSNFTLKIRSTKLEDSAMYFCASSGETGGYEQYFGPGTRLTVT.

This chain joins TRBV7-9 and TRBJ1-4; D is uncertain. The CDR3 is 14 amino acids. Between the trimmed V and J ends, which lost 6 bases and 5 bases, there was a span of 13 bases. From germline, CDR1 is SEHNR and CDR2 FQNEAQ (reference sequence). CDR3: CASSSDSENEKLFF. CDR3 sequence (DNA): TGTGCCAGCAGTTCTGATTCAGAAAATGAAAAACTGTTTTTT. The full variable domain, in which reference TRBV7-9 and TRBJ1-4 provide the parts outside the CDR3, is DTGVSQNPRHKITKRGQNVTFRCDPISEHNRLYWYRQTLGQGPEFLTYFQNEAQLEKSRLLSDRFSAERPKGSFSTLEIQRTEQGDSAMYLCASSSDSENEKLFFGSGTQLSVL.

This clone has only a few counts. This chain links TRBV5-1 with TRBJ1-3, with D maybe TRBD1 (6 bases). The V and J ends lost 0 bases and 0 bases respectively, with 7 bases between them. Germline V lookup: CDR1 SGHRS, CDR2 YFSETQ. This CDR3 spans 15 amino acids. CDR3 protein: CASSLEGVSGNTIYF. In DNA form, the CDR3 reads TGCGCCAGCAGCTTGGAGGGGGTCTCTGGAAACACCATATATTTT.

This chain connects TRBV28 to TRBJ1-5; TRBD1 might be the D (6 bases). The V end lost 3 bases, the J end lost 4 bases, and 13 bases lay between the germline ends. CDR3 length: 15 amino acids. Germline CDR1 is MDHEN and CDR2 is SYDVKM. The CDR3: CASSLRGVLNQPQHF. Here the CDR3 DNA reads TGTGCCAGCAGTTTGAGGGGGGTGCTGAATCAGCCCCAGCATTTT.

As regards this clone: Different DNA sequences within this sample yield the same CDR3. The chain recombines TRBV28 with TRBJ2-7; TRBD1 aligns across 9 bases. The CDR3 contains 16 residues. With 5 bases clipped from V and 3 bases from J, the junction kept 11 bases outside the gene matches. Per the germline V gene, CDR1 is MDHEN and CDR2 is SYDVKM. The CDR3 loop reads CASSPLHGTGNYEQYF. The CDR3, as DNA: TGTGCCAGCAGTCCACTGCACGGGACAGGGAACTACGAGCAGTACTTC.

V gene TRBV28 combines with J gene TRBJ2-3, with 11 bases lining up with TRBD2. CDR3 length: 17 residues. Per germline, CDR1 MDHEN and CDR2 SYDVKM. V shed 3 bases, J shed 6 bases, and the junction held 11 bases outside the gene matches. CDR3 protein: CASSFPGLAALGDTQYF. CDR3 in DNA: TGTGCCAGCAGTTTCCCGGGACTAGCGGCTCTGGGTGATACGCAGTATTTT.